This TCR beta chain stems from a study of monozygotic twins with cystic fibrosis. Study-wide results and caveats: Age, concordance and disease severity did not associate with shared CDR3 numbers. Nucleotide-identical clonotype sharing was significantly higher within monozygotic CF twin pairs than between unrelated CF individuals. Clonality was generally low (median roughly 0.01), higher in the most severe patients. V usage most resembled the co-twin in 13 of 16 pairs.

Of note for this clone: Its target is unknown.

Clones were read by immunoSEQ multiplex PCR, and TCRdb kept only the in-frame ones, dropping some. The sample carries tens of thousands of clones, nearly 98% recorded once. V gave up 0 bases and J gave up 5 bases; unmatched junction bases: 5. There are 17 residues in the CDR3. CDR1 is SGHNT and CDR2 is YYREEE in the germline V gene (reference sequence). The rearrangement links TRBV5-4 to TRBJ2-5, with 15 bases identical to TRBD2. This clonotype was obtained from a girl aged 2-15 years with cystic fibrosis. Sequenced: blood. The CDR3 spells CASSLAGLAGGPETQYF. CDR3 sequence (DNA): TGTGCCAGCAGCTTGGCTGGACTAGCGGGAGGGCCGGAGACCCAGTACTTC.